These T cell receptor beta chains were read from a single sample in a study of CD8+ T cells in alopecia areata. TCRdb's copy holds only in-frame clones and misses some; the assay was immunoSEQ multiplex PCR. The data contain 90,000 to 120,000 clones, less than 90% of them seen just once; the ten biggest clones take up around a quarter. Here the sequenced sample was CD8+ T cells sorted from blood, taken at week 24, from a patient treated with tofacitinib. These receptors came from a human donor with alopecia areata. CDR3s leave out the opening cysteine and the closing phenylalanine or tryptophan. D genes are given only for firm matches.

D gene | J gene | V gene | CDR3 protein
TRBD1 | TRBJ2-1 | TRBV10-3 | AISEGAGTGVSNEQF
NA | TRBJ2-4 | TRBV13 | ASSLAPGNIQY
NA | TRBJ2-1 | TRBV29-1 | SAPVGSYEQF
NA | TRBJ2-1 | TRBV2 | ASRPLDRVEQF
NA | TRBJ2-3 | TRBV4-3 | ASSQEGRGPTDTQY
NA | TRBJ1-2 | TRBV4-1 | ASSQRKGGGYT
NA | TRBJ2-5 | TRBV5-6 | ASSFSGHSRIDGETQY
TRBD1 | TRBJ2-7 | TRBV6-5 | ASSAGTGLYEQY
NA | TRBJ1-5 | TRBV21-1 | ASTRAVYSNQPQH
NA | TRBJ2-2 | TRBV2 | AIKVPANTGELF
TRBD2 | TRBJ2-5 | TRBV6-5 | ASRANSGDQETQY
NA | TRBJ1-6 | TRBV7-9 | ASSQGRMNSPLH
NA | TRBJ2-7 | TRBV29-1 | SVEKGTGWGEQY
TRBD2 | TRBJ2-3 | TRBV11-3 | ASSRRYSPSGEVDTQY
NA | TRBJ1-1 | TRBV7-2 | ASRFGDGTEAF
NA | TRBJ2-5 | TRBV5-6 | ASSAGSPLETQY
TRBD2 | TRBJ2-7 | TRBV4-1 | ASSQEGTSGTYEQY
NA | TRBJ2-6 | TRBV27 | ASSLRGGANVLT
TRBD2 | TRBJ2-3 | TRBV2 | ASSSPGLAGPNTDTQY
NA | TRBJ2-3 | TRBV4-3 | ASSQDVGVTDTQY
TRBD1 | TRBJ2-5 | TRBV7-8 | ASSLAVQGEETQY
NA | TRBJ2-7 | TRBV4-1 | ASSQRTPSYEQY
NA | TRBJ2-7 | TRBV5-1 | ASSLQEDYEQY
TRBD1 | TRBJ1-2 | TRBV29-1 | SVRPGGLYGYT
TRBD2 | TRBJ2-5 | TRBV19 | ASSSGLAPFQETQY
NA | TRBJ2-5 | TRBV14 | ATPRIQY
TRBD1 | TRBJ2-7 | TRBV28 | ASSSIQGEREQY
NA | TRBJ2-4 | TRBV4-1 | ASSQDVKGNIQY
NA | TRBJ2-7 | TRBV29-1 | SVVGISFDEQY
TRBD1 | TRBJ2-2 | TRBV11-3 | ASSPRDRVQGAGELF
NA | TRBJ1-2 | TRBV7-9 | ASSQSGTTKNYGYT
TRBD1 | TRBJ1-1 | TRBV6-1 | ASSQKTGVTEAF
NA | TRBJ2-1 | TRBV4-1 | ASGLWGANEQF
NA | TRBJ2-3 | TRBV19 | ASSTTGRMTDTQY
NA | TRBJ2-7 | TRBV11-1 | ASSLARDGGYEQY
TRBD1 | TRBJ2-3 | TRBV29-1 | SVDGDRVGSDTQY
NA | TRBJ2-7 | TRBV4-1 | ASSQGVGSYEQY
TRBD2 | TRBJ2-3 | TRBV9 | ASSLRGLTRTDTQY
TRBD2 | TRBJ2-3 | TRBV9 | ASSSLAGGPPDTQY
NA | TRBJ2-3 | TRBV7-6 | ASSPDRGLADTQY
NA | TRBJ2-1 | TRBV4-1 | ASSQEWESSYNEQF
NA | TRBJ2-2 | TRBV29-1 | SVWVHGELF
NA | TRBJ2-7 | TRBV4-3 | ASSQDLGSYEQY
NA | TRBJ2-2 | TRBV4-2 | ASSPQDPYTGELF
NA | TRBJ2-7 | TRBV7-9 | ASSSSGLGDGNSYEQY
NA | TRBJ1-1 | TRBV11-2 | ASSRESNTEAS
TRBD2 | TRBJ2-3 | TRBV7-2 | ASSILAGVTDTQY
TRBD1 | TRBJ2-2 | TRBV7-2 | ASSRGQGSGTGELF
NA | TRBJ2-2 | TRBV9 | ASSAQNTGELF
NA | TRBJ2-4 | TRBV2 | ASSVDRLLAKNIQY
NA | TRBJ2-5 | TRBV6-5 | ASSYSGSQY
NA | TRBJ2-2 | TRBV5-4 | ASSLITGPGTGELF
TRBD1 | TRBJ2-7 | TRBV10-3 | AIRQTGDINYEQY
TRBD1 | TRBJ2-7 | TRBV5-1 | ASSSGTGLSYEQY
NA | TRBJ2-7 | TRBV25-1 | ASSEYNGQTYEQY
NA | TRBJ1-4 | TRBV4-1 | ASSPARAKLF
NA | TRBJ2-7 | TRBV28 | ASSLIMTSLGDEQY
NA | TRBJ1-1 | TRBV7-8 | ASSLGGHLNTEAF
NA | TRBJ2-7 | TRBV18 | ASSPAYEQY